This entry concerns a single T cell receptor (beta chain). V trimming: 4 bases; J trimming: 4 bases; junction bases outside the gene matches: 6. This CDR3 contains 15 residues. Germline V lookup: CDR1 SGHTA, CDR2 FQGTGA. The data derive from a study of blood T cell repertoires in COVID-19. Across the study: From the United States, Italy and Spain came samples of acute and convalescent COVID-19. PBMCs, B-cell-depleted T cells, or T cells provided the cDNA or gDNA that made up the material.

This table comes from immunoSEQ multiplex PCR, and its TCRdb copy is limited to in-frame clones, with some not included. The table lists just under 150,000 clones, 70% to 90% of them singletons. The source is a human donor with acute or convalescent COVID-19. The donor label of this sample is uncertain. Material for sequencing was peripheral blood. The chain links TRBV7-3 to TRBJ2-1; 8 bases are a match to TRBD2. The CDR3 reads CASSSGLGGYNEQFF. CDR3 in DNA: TGTGCCAGCAGCTCGGGACTAGGGGGTTACAATGAGCAGTTCTTC. Based on the CDR3 plus reference TRBV7-3 and TRBJ2-1, the full variable domain is GAGVSQTPSNKVTEKGKYVELRCDPISGHTALYWYRQSLGQGPEFLIYFQGTGAADDSGLPNDRFFAVRPEGSVSTLKIQRTERGDSAVYLCASSSGLGGYNEQFFGPGTRLTVL.